These T cell receptor beta chains were read from a single sample in a study of T-cell memory formation after mild COVID-19. TCRdb reprocessed the 5' RACE reads via MiXCR and lists one record per CDR3 protein. The table records around 420,000 distinct CDR3 sequences, 20% to 25% of them present only once. The material sequenced was PBMCs or a T cell subset sorted from them (not recorded which). Receptors originate from an adult woman who had mild COVID-19 (a few samples of this study predate the infection). Cell type and time point are not known. The CDR3 runs from the conserved cysteine through the conserved F or W. A D gene is named only where the DNA matches it firmly. Only some rows state a clone size, as once, few, many or a class for expanded clones.

TRBJ2-7	.	.	TRBV12-3/TRBV12-4	CASTAGKGGYEQYF	TGTGCCAGCACCGCCGGGAAGGGGGGCTACGAGCAGTACTTC
TRBJ1-1	.	TRBD1	TRBV5-1	CASSAGGTGLTMGTEAFF	TGCGCCAGCAGCGCTGGAGGGACAGGCCTCACGATGGGAACTGAAGCTTTCTTT
TRBJ2-7	few	TRBD2	TRBV7-2	CASSFPGLAGYEQYF	TGTGCCAGCAGCTTTCCGGGACTAGCGGGTTACGAGCAGTACTTC
TRBJ1-1	few	TRBD1	TRBV10-3	CAISPQGANTEAFF	TGTGCCATCAGTCCTCAGGGGGCGAACACTGAAGCTTTCTTT
TRBJ1-3	few	.	TRBV4-1	CASSQLGNTIYF	TGCGCCAGCAGCCAACTAGGAAACACCATATATTTT
TRBJ2-4	many	.	TRBV29-1	CSVVLQNAKNIQYF	TGCAGCGTTGTTTTACAGAATGCCAAAAACATTCAGTACTTC
TRBJ2-1	.	TRBD2	TRBV7-9	CASTGTSGSGNEQFF	TGTGCCAGCACCGGTACTAGCGGGAGCGGGAATGAGCAGTTCTTC
TRBJ2-7	.	.	TRBV2	CASRPGSEYEQYF	TGTGCCAGCAGACCTGGGAGTGAGTACGAGCAGTACTTC
TRBJ2-3	few	.	TRBV20-1	CSARRATSTDTQYF	TGCAGTGCTAGACGGGCCACTAGCACAGATACGCAGTATTTT
TRBJ2-2	few	.	TRBV7-3	CASSFQPNTGELFF	TGTGCCAGCAGCTTTCAGCCAAACACCGGGGAGCTGTTTTTT
TRBJ2-6	.	TRBD1	TRBV20-1	CSASGTGGSGANVLTF	TGCAGTGCTAGCGGGACAGGGGGCTCTGGGGCCAACGTCCTGACTTTC
TRBJ2-3	.	TRBD2	TRBV7-2	CASSLGLAGMMRSDTQYF	TGTGCCAGCAGCTTGGGTCTAGCGGGTATGATGAGGTCAGATACGCAGTATTTT
TRBJ2-1	.	TRBD1	TRBV12-3/TRBV12-4	CASSRDSTTYNEQFF	TGTGCCAGCAGTAGGGACAGCACCACTTACAATGAGCAGTTCTTC
TRBJ2-1	few	.	TRBV11-3	CASSSRQGGKTYNEQFF	TGTGCCAGCAGCTCCCGCCAGGGCGGTAAGACCTACAATGAGCAGTTCTTC
TRBJ2-3	few	.	TRBV24-1	CATSDVRGKFDVGTQYF	TGTGCCACCAGTGACGTCAGGGGCAAGTTCGACGTGGGTACGCAGTATTTT
TRBJ1-2	.	.	TRBV6-5	CASSPLQRRGYGYTF	TGTGCCAGCAGTCCCTTACAGAGACGGGGCTATGGCTACACCTTC
TRBJ1-5	many	TRBD1	TRBV9	CASSVAGTVNQPQHF	TGTGCCAGCAGCGTCGCCGGGACAGTCAATCAGCCCCAGCATTTT
TRBJ1-1	.	.	TRBV29-1	CSVEDSWVRDTEAFF	TGCAGCGTTGAAGATTCATGGGTGAGGGACACTGAAGCTTTCTTT
TRBJ2-5	.	.	TRBV15	CATSTRKGPLETQYF	TGTGCCACCAGCACCAGGAAGGGACCACTGGAGACCCAGTACTTC
TRBJ2-3	few	.	TRBV7-2	CASSLWQGTDTQYF	TGTGCCAGCAGCTTATGGCAGGGCACAGATACGCAGTATTTT
TRBJ2-2	.	.	TRBV25-1	CASSEYGREARNTGELFF	TGTGCCAGCAGTGAATATGGTAGGGAAGCGCGGAACACCGGGGAGCTGTTTTTT
TRBJ2-1	many	TRBD2	TRBV6-2/TRBV6-3	CASSYASGSLPYNEQFF	TGTGCCAGCAGTTACGCTAGCGGGAGTCTTCCTTACAATGAGCAGTTCTTC
TRBJ1-6	.	.	TRBV5-1	CASSEDRILHF	TGCGCCAGCAGCGAAGATAGGATACTCCACTTT
TRBJ2-7	many	TRBD2	TRBV5-1	CASSSGRTRYEQYF	TGCGCCAGCAGTAGCGGGAGGACCCGTTACGAGCAGTACTTC
TRBJ2-3	few	.	TRBV29-1	CSVLNGNTQYF	TGCAGCGTTCTGAACGGGAATACGCAGTATTTT
TRBJ2-5	once	TRBD1	TRBV5-8	CASAGFGQGAQETQYF	TGTGCCAGCGCGGGGTTCGGGCAGGGGGCGCAAGAGACCCAGTACTTC
TRBJ2-2	.	.	TRBV5-1	CASSLASARVTGELFF	TGCGCCAGCAGCTTGGCCTCAGCCAGGGTTACCGGGGAGCTGTTTTTT
TRBJ2-7	.	.	TRBV4-2	CASSQEGSDEQYF	TGTGCCAGCAGCCAAGAAGGGAGCGACGAGCAGTACTTC
TRBJ2-1	.	.	TRBV5-6	CASSLQVPREQFF	TGTGCCAGCAGCCTCCAAGTTCCGAGGGAGCAGTTCTTC
TRBJ1-1	.	TRBD1	TRBV12-3/TRBV12-4	CASSFRTGLNTEAFF	TGTGCCAGCAGTTTCCGGACAGGGCTGAACACTGAAGCTTTCTTT
TRBJ2-3	once	.	TRBV3-1	CASSQEFPGELSTDTQYF	TGTGCCAGCAGCCAAGAATTTCCCGGCGAACTTAGCACAGATACGCAGTATTTT
TRBJ1-1	few	.	TRBV20-1	CSARISGSEAFF	TGCAGTGCTAGGATCTCGGGGTCTGAAGCTTTCTTT
TRBJ2-1	many	TRBD1	TRBV12-3/TRBV12-4	CASSLDRVYNEQFF	TGTGCCAGCAGTCTCGACAGGGTCTACAATGAGCAGTTCTTC
TRBJ1-1	.	.	TRBV5-6	CASSLRRTAEAFF	TGTGCCAGCAGCTTACGACGGACGGCTGAAGCTTTCTTT
TRBJ2-3	few	TRBD2	TRBV27	CASSSWTSGRAFLPDTQYF	TGTGCCAGCAGTTCCTGGACTAGCGGGAGGGCATTCCTTCCAGATACGCAGTATTTT
TRBJ2-5	.	TRBD2	TRBV2	CASRAQRGAQYF	TGTGCCAGCAGGGCCCAACGGGGGGCCCAGTACTTC
TRBJ2-1	.	TRBD2	TRBV9	CASSAAVAGANEQFF	TGTGCCAGCAGCGCAGCGGTAGCGGGAGCAAATGAGCAGTTCTTC
TRBJ2-5	.	TRBD1	TRBV29-1	CSVEDWGQAGETQYF	TGCAGCGTTGAAGATTGGGGACAGGCGGGAGAGACCCAGTACTTC
TRBJ2-7	few	.	TRBV2	CAITPGLPTPHEQYF	TGTGCCATCACTCCGGGACTTCCAACCCCCCACGAGCAGTACTTC
TRBJ2-7	.	TRBD2	TRBV6-5	CASSPIGAGAYEQYF	TGTGCCAGCAGTCCAATCGGGGCGGGGGCCTACGAGCAGTACTTC
TRBJ1-1	few	TRBD1	TRBV4-2	CASSQSAQGAVGTEAFF	TGTGCCAGCAGCCAATCCGCGCAGGGGGCCGTAGGCACTGAAGCTTTCTTT
TRBJ2-1	once	TRBD1	TRBV5-1	CASSLDGQGREQFF	TGCGCCAGCAGCTTGGACGGACAGGGGCGTGAGCAGTTCTTC
TRBJ1-2	few	TRBD1	TRBV10-2	CASSEPTGASNYGYTF	TGCGCCAGCAGTGAGCCGACAGGGGCTTCTAACTATGGCTACACCTTC
TRBJ2-7	.	TRBD1	TRBV6-6	CASSRTGTGVYEQYF	TGTGCCAGCAGCCGAACCGGGACAGGCGTCTACGAGCAGTACTTC
TRBJ2-7	.	TRBD1	TRBV4-2	CASSYQGARDEQYF	TGTGCCAGCAGCTACCAGGGGGCGCGGGACGAGCAGTACTTC
TRBJ1-3	once	.	TRBV4-1	CASSQDVGSSGNTIYF	TGCGCCAGCAGCCAAGATGTCGGCAGCTCTGGAAACACCATATATTTT